This T cell receptor beta chain originates from a study of early T cells in non-severe SARS-CoV-2 infection. Study details: The study sequenced bulk RNA from unsorted whole blood, with chains unpaired. Study-level results: The study's VDJdb matching favored anti-spike CD8 responses and missed private and CD4 specificities.

Each cDNA molecule carried a unique molecular identifier. Via MiXCR, TCRdb re-called the 5' RACE reads, giving one row per CDR3 protein. Among 45,000 to 55,000 distinct CDR3 sequences listed, 7.7% were seen once. This clonotype was seen a handful of times. Its antigen is as yet unknown. Sequences were obtained from whole blood. The receptor was isolated from an adult who was a healthcare worker with PCR-confirmed SARS-CoV-2 infection or an uninfected control (not recorded which).

CDR3 bases: TGTGCCAGCAGTGGGACTAGCGGGGGACCGCCGGATACGCAGTATTTT. This encodes CASSGTSGGPPDTQYF. The rearrangement uses TRBV6-2 or TRBV6-3 and TRBJ2-3; 14 bases agree with TRBD2. Per germline, CDR1 MNHEY and CDR2 SVGEGT. V dropped 5 bases and J dropped 6; count of bases not matched to a gene: 7. The CDR3 length is 16 residues.